This T cell receptor beta chain is drawn from a study of T cells after yellow fever vaccination. One entry per CDR3 protein results from TCRdb running MiXCR on the 5' RACE reads. The repertoire holds about 340,000 distinct CDR3 sequences, with around 13% as singletons. CDR1 is MGHDK, CDR2 SYGVNS, per germline. This CDR3 comprises 12 residues. V shed 6 bases and J shed 2 bases, with 5 bases lying between them. This clonotype was seen repeatedly, ten times or more. The specimen was CD4+ T cells sorted from PBMCs, collected 15 days after the yellow fever booster vaccination. The chain combines TRBV25-1 with TRBJ1-3; D call uncertain. The source is a man between 18 and 29 years old who received the YFV17D yellow fever vaccine. Here the CDR3 DNA reads TGTGCCAGCAGCGGTCCTGGAAACACCATATATTTT. It specifies CASSGPGNTIYF.